The clone carrying this TCR beta chain is labeled as medium-sized. Its antigen is currently unknown. The sample comes from a study of Tregs in tolerant kidney transplant recipients. The CDR3 spans 15 residues. V was trimmed by 3 bases and J by 0 bases, leaving 11 bases between them. Per the germline V gene, CDR1 is KGHSH and CDR2 is LQKENI. The table came from immunoSEQ multiplex PCR; TCRdb's copy has only in-frame clones and leaves some out. Of roughly 16,000 clones in the sample, about 57% are singletons; the top ten hold approximately 3%. Sequenced material: Tregs from blood cultured with allogeneic cells. The TCR sequence derives from a human donor in good health. The V gene is TRBV18, the J gene TRBJ1-2; D may be TRBD1 (5 bases). CDR3 protein: CASSPDRVSNYGYTF. Written as DNA, the CDR3 is TGTGCCAGCTCACCCGACAGAGTTTCTAACTATGGCTACACCTTC. Together with reference TRBV18 and TRBJ1-2, the CDR3 gives the full variable domain: NAGVMQNPRHLVRRRGQEARLRCSPMKGHSHVYWYRQLPEEGLKFMVYLQKENIIDESGMPKERFSAEFPKEGPSILRIQQVVRGDSAAYFCASSPDRVSNYGYTFGSGTRLTVV.